Shown below are 20 T cell receptor beta chains from a single sample sequenced in a study of T cells in Graves' hyperthyroidism and ophthalmopathy. The TCR beta CDR3 regions underwent amplification using RNA transcripts as the source. In the first-round RT-PCR of the TCR CDR3, the HTBI primer set was used. TCRdb reprocessed the multiplex PCR reads via MiXCR and lists one record per CDR3 protein. The sample has almost 600,000 distinct CDR3 sequences; roughly 14% are singletons. The specimen sequenced was blood. These receptors originate from a woman younger than 45 with Graves' hyperthyroidism that later progressed to Graves' ophthalmopathy.

This clonotype occurred many times. CDR3 sequence reads: CSVTDGAGGYTF. CDR3 nucleotide sequence: TGCAGTGTTACCGACGGGGCGGGCGGCTACACCTTC. The V and J genes are TRBV20-1 and TRBJ1-2; maybe TRBD1 (5 bases). This CDR3 spans 12 amino acids. Trimming shortened V by 7 bases and J by 8 bases, and 17 bases separated the two germline ends. Germline V CDR1 and CDR2: DFQATT, SNEGSKA (reference sequence).

This clonotype has a count of ten or more. The rearrangement joins TRBV7-8 to TRBJ1-6, with 7 positions matching TRBD1. With V trimmed by 3 bases and J by 3 bases, 2 bases remained unmatched. The CDR3 runs 15 residues. Per germline, CDR1 SGHVS and CDR2 FQNEAQ. The CDR3 coding sequence is TGTGCCAGCAGCTTCCGGGACAGCTATAATTCACCCCTCCACTTT. Translating gives CASSFRDSYNSPLHF.

There are a few counts of this clonotype. The chain joins TRBV28 to TRBJ2-2; D may be TRBD1 or TRBD2 (5 bases each). This CDR3 is 15 amino acids long. The V end was cut by 6 bases, the J end by 5 bases, with 16 bases between. CDR1 is MDHEN and CDR2 is SYDVKM in the germline V gene. The CDR3 here is CASSLRVTGTGELFF. CDR3 DNA: TGTGCCAGCAGCCTCAGGGTTACGGGAACCGGGGAGCTGTTTTTT.

This clonotype was detected a few times. The J gene is TRBJ2-3, the V gene TRBV30, with D perhaps being TRBD1 or TRBD2 (5 bases each). V was clipped by 7 bases and J by 2 bases, with 19 bases between them. This CDR3 has 15 residues. In germline, CDR1 is GTSNPN, CDR2 SVGIG (reference sequence). The CDR3 protein is CASINSRGNTDTQYF. In DNA, the CDR3 is TGTGCCTCGATTAATTCACGGGGCAACACAGATACGCAGTATTTT.

The genes are TRBV6-5 and TRBJ1-2; D is uncertain. This CDR3 comprises 16 residues. The germline V and J ends were trimmed by 0 bases and 2 bases, with 13 bases remaining between them. Germline V gene lookup returns CDR1 MNHEY and CDR2 SVGAGI. DNA for the CDR3: TGTGCCAGCAGTTACTCCTATAGGAGTGGGAACTATGGCTACACCTTC. The encoded protein is CASSYSYRSGNYGYTF.

This clonotype was observed at least ten times. This sequence joins TRBV12-3 or TRBV12-4 and TRBJ2-7, with a weak D call TRBD2 (6 bases). The CDR3 spans 14 residues. V was clipped by 8 bases and J by 2 bases, with 16 bases between them. CDR3 nucleotide sequence: TGTGCCAGCCGTACGGGGGACCCCACCTACGAGCAGTACTTC. This gives the protein CASRTGDPTYEQYF.

This chain uses TRBV2 with TRBJ2-3, with 7 bases matching TRBD2. There are 15 residues in the CDR3. With 1 base clipped from V and 4 bases from J, the junction kept 5 bases outside the gene matches. CDR1 and CDR2 from the germline V gene are SNHLY and FYNNEI. The CDR3 loop is CASSEEREGADTQYF. The CDR3 DNA sequence: TGTGCCAGCAGTGAAGAGCGGGAAGGGGCAGATACGCAGTATTTT.

This sequence joins TRBV5-1 and TRBJ2-1, with 9 bases lining up with TRBD2. This CDR3 is built from 15 residues. The V gene end was trimmed by 8 bases and the J gene end by 5 bases; junction bases not matched to a gene: 11. Germline CDR1 is SGHRS and CDR2 is YFSETQ. In nucleotides, the CDR3 is TGCGCCAGTCAGCCCTGGGCGGGAGGGGACAATGAGCAGTTCTTC. Amino acids: CASQPWAGGDNEQFF.

This clonotype has a count of ten or more. This chain links TRBV20-1 with TRBJ2-7; 7 positions agree with TRBD1. J lost 4 bases, V lost 5 bases, and 11 bases had no gene match. Germline lookup yields CDR1 DFQATT and CDR2 SNEGSKA (reference sequence). The CDR3 is made up of 14 amino acids. The CDR3: CSAHDRDSDYEQYF. The CDR3 bases are TGCAGTGCTCACGACCGGGACAGTGATTACGAGCAGTACTTC.

This clonotype came up many times. J is TRBJ1-6 and V is TRBV14; D call uncertain. V was shortened by 2 bases and J by 7 bases, with 9 bases between the two germline ends. The germline gives CDR1 SGHDN, CDR2 FVKESK. The CDR3 is 14 residues long. In DNA form, the CDR3 reads TGTGCCAGCAGCCAACGGGCAGAGAATTCACCCCTCCACTTT. Protein: CASSQRAENSPLHF.

The DNA for the CDR3 is TGCAGTGCATCCCCAGACTCTGGAAACACCATATATTTT. It is translated as CSASPDSGNTIYF. The chain employs TRBV20-1 and TRBJ1-3; D is undetermined. Germline assignment: CDR1 DFQATT and CDR2 SNEGSKA (reference sequence). Trimming removed 6 bases from V and 0 bases from J, with 9 bases in between. The CDR3 extends over 13 amino acids.

This clonotype appeared a few times. The chain carries TRBV29-1 and TRBJ2-1; D is unclear. This CDR3 region has 12 residues. The germline CDR1 and CDR2 sequences are SQVTM and ANQGSEA. The V gene lost 1 base and the J gene lost 7 bases, with 8 bases spanning the gap. The CDR3, as DNA: TGCAGCGTTGAAGTCAGGCAGAATGAGCAGTTCTTC. This gives the protein CSVEVRQNEQFF.

At least ten counts were recorded for this clonotype. This chain links TRBV30 with TRBJ2-7; D not certain. Looked up from germline, CDR1 is GTSNPN and CDR2 is SVGIG (reference sequence). The CDR3 contains 11 residues. V lost 2 bases, J lost 6 bases, and 8 bases lay in between. The CDR3 region has the DNA TGTGCCTGGAGTATGAGATTCGAGCAGTACTTC. Amino acids: CAWSMRFEQYF.

In its sample, this clonotype was seen many times. The J gene is TRBJ2-1, the V gene TRBV28; TRBD1 matches 8 bases. Germline V lookup: CDR1 MDHEN, CDR2 SYDVKM. The ends lost 6 bases at V and 4 bases at J; junction bases unmatched: 5. CDR3 length equals 14 residues. This CDR3 is CASSFRDRYNEQFF. In DNA form, the CDR3 reads TGTGCCAGCAGCTTTCGGGACAGGTACAATGAGCAGTTCTTC.

The chain links TRBV29-1 to TRBJ2-7, with D maybe TRBD2 (6 bases). The CDR3 has 14 residues. The V gene's germline CDR1 is SQVTM and CDR2 ANQGSEA. Trimming took off 7 bases at V and 4 bases at J, with 20 bases between the two ends. The CDR3 DNA reads as TGCAGCGCCGGATCAGCCGGGAGAGGATACGAGCAGTACTTC. It specifies CSAGSAGRGYEQYF.

The rearrangement links TRBV9 to TRBJ2-7; TRBD2 matches 9 bases. Germline-derived CDR1 and CDR2 are SGDLS and YYNGEE. The length of the CDR3 is 14 residues. The ends lost 4 bases at V and 7 bases at J; junction bases unmatched: 9. The DNA for the CDR3 is TGTGCCAGCAGCTCGGGCGGGAGGGCCTGGGAGCAGTACTTC. Protein product: CASSSGGRAWEQYF. Variable domain in full (rest from reference TRBV9 and TRBJ2-7): DSGVTQTPKHLITATGQRVTLRCSPRSGDLSVYWYQQSLDQGLQFLIQYYNGEERAKGNILERFSAQQFPDLHSELNLSSLELGDSALYFCASSSGGRAWEQYFGPGTRLTVT.

This clonotype was seen a handful of times. This chain connects TRBV19 to TRBJ1-1, with D maybe TRBD1 (5 bases). CDR1 LNHDA and CDR2 SQIVND come from the germline V gene (reference sequence). This CDR3 comprises 14 residues. V lost 5 bases and J lost 6, with 16 bases in between. As DNA, the CDR3 is TGTGCCAGTAGTCAAGGGCCTCCGGGGGCTGAAGCTTTCTTT. Its protein product is CASSQGPPGAEAFF.

Remarks on this clonotype: A read error may account for a junction end that differs from germline. This chain connects TRBV6-5 to TRBJ1-2; no definite D call. Per germline, CDR1 MNHEY and CDR2 SVGAGI. The CDR3 is 13 amino acids. CDR3 nucleotides: TGTGCCGGCAGTTTACGGTCCGACTATGGCTACACCTTC. It yields the protein CAGSLRSDYGYTF.

This clonotype occurred many times. This rearrangement joins TRBV12-3 or TRBV12-4 to TRBJ2-1, with D perhaps matching TRBD2 (5 bases). V gave up 6 bases and J gave up 7 bases, with 10 bases separating them. The CDR3 extends over 12 amino acids. Here the CDR3 reads CASRPERNEQFF. The CDR3 DNA is TGTGCCAGCAGGCCAGAGCGGAATGAGCAGTTCTTC.

This chain uses TRBV5-5 with TRBJ2-3, with D perhaps assigned TRBD1 or TRBD2 (5 bases each). In germline, CDR1 is SGHKS, CDR2 YYEKEE (reference sequence). This CDR3 has 16 residues. Trimming took off 4 bases at V and 6 bases at J, with 21 bases between the two ends. CDR3 sequence reads: CASSTGTELLADTQYF. CDR3 DNA sequence: TGTGCCAGCAGCACCGGGACGGAGCTTTTGGCCGATACGCAGTATTTT. Using reference TRBV5-5 and TRBJ2-3 for the parts outside the CDR3, the full variable domain is DAGVTQSPTHLIKTRGQQVTLRCSPISGHKSVSWYQQVLGQGPQFIFQYYEKEERGRGNFPDRFSARQFPNYSSELNVNALLLGDSALYLCASSTGTELLADTQYFGPGTRLTVL.